The T cell receptor (beta chain) under discussion was sequenced for a study of CD4+ T cells in melanoma. Whole-study findings and limits: Diverse differentiation states were reported for melanoma neoantigen-specific CD4+ T cells. A reported correlation linked neoantigen-specific CD4+ T cells to CD8+, macrophage and B cell function.

Trimming removed 5 bases from V and 3 bases from J, with 10 bases in between. Germline V gene lookup returns CDR1 SGHTA and CDR2 FQGTGA. CDR3 length: 13 amino acids. Libraries were prepared by immunoSEQ multiplex PCR; TCRdb keeps only in-frame clonotypes and omits some of them. The sample has about 9,900 clones; roughly two thirds are singletons. About this clone: Antigen specificity is unknown.

Input material: cells from a culture (not recorded whether cultured in vitro). The clonotype was recovered from a human donor with melanoma. The chain recombines TRBV7-3 with TRBJ1-1; D gene uncertain. Written as DNA, the CDR3 is TGTGCCAGCAGCGGTGGTGGGGACACTGAAGCTTTCTTT. Translating gives CASSGGGDTEAFF.